The clone carrying this T cell receptor beta chain occurred a few times. The Seattle patients, enrolled during active infection, were followed longitudinally. The record originates from a study of blood T cell repertoires in COVID-19. Study at large: Whether acute or convalescent, the COVID-19 samples came from the United States, Italy and Spain. T cells, B-cell-depleted T cells, or PBMCs supplied cDNA or gDNA.

Per the authors' pipeline: Cell counts per sample came from amplifying reference gene primers. The repertoire was sequenced with immunoSEQ multiplex PCR; TCRdb's copy has only in-frame clones and lacks some. The V and J calls and clone size come from that table; D and trimming were worked out from the DNA. The data show 100,000 to 150,000 clones, around 81% seen once. CDR1 MDHEN and CDR2 SYDVKM come from the germline V gene. V shed 8 bases, J shed 0 bases, and the junction held 16 bases outside the gene matches. CDR3 length equals 19 residues. The sequencing sample was made of peripheral blood. V usage is TRBV28 and J usage is TRBJ1-3, with 10 bases matching TRBD1. The sequence was collected from a man aged 25-40 years with COVID-19, enrolled during active disease. CDR3 DNA: TGTGCCAGCTGGGGCGGATCAGGACAGGGGGTTACCTCTGGAAACACCATATATTTT. Translation: CASWGGSGQGVTSGNTIYF.